This section outlines one T cell receptor beta chain sequence together with its context. Its antigen has not been determined. Base-call qualities are not available, and no considerably larger clone is one nucleotide away. For sequencing of the TCRbeta CDR3 region, genomic DNA was extracted from the sorted cells. TCRbeta CDR3 regions were sequenced using the immunoSEQ Assay. Sourced from immuneACCESS, this table was stored by TCRdb with only in-frame sequences that have V and J called. A share of the clones is absent; for the studies checked, an unresolved V gene accounts for under half, and the remainder has no known explanation. This sample has around 74,000 clones in its table, and roughly 90% of those were observed once. In total, the top ten clones hold around 0.5% of the sample. Patients with autoimmune disease history or receiving systemic immunosuppression were excluded from the trial. In every dose cohort, peripheral blood was drawn for TCR sequencing at baseline, cycle 4 day 1, and cycle 7 day 1. The samples were drawn from a first-in-human, open-label, multicenter phase I dose-escalation trial of ivuxolimab. The trial enrolled adults with locally advanced or metastatic head and neck squamous cell, hepatocellular, melanoma or renal cell carcinoma. Before TCR sequencing, CD4+ and CD8+ T cells were separately sorted from peripheral blood.

The data belong to a study of OX40 agonist ivuxolimab in advanced cancers. Regarding the research as a whole: Ivuxolimab, which targeted the costimulatory receptor OX40 (CD134), was an agonistic, fully human IgG2 monoclonal antibody. Intravenous ivuxolimab was administered to patients every 2 weeks at six dose levels: 0.01, 0.1, 0.3, 1.5, 3 and 10 mg/kg. Among the roughly 52 dose-escalation patients, around 19 had hepatocellular carcinoma, roughly 15 melanoma, 9 renal cell carcinoma and 9 head and neck cancer. A male proportion of roughly 80% and a mean age of 60 years, ranging from roughly 20 to 80, were recorded for the dose-escalation cohort. Prior anti-PD-1, anti-PD-L1 or anti-CTLA-4 therapy was permitted, and checkpoint inhibitors had been received by around 40% of dose-escalation patients. Partial responses occurred in three dose-escalation patients, of whom one had hepatocellular carcinoma and two had cutaneous melanoma. Peripheral TCRbeta sequencing was intended to test whether TCR sequence diversity was altered and clonal T-cell expansion was caused by ivuxolimab. The monotherapy dose-escalation portion (N of about 50 patients) of the phase I ivuxolimab trial is reported in the paper.

Paper-wide results and their limitations: After ivuxolimab, expanded clones were on average more numerous among CD8+ T cells than among CD4+ T cells. At doses of 0.1 to 3.0 mg/kg, clonal expansion of both CD4+ and CD8+ blood T cells was observed from baseline to week 6. Low levels of normalized T-cell clonal expansion were also seen in some patients who did not respond. Which antigens the clonally expanded peripheral T cells were specific for was not determined. In the 0.1-3.0 mg/kg groups, partial responders had among the lowest normalized peripheral clonal expansion, particularly in CD8+ T cells.

From its cysteine to its phenylalanine, the CDR3 spans 14 amino acids. Only CDR3 DNA is held: 42 bases, read in frame from base 1. V and J lose 5 bases and 4 bases, and a span of 14 bases separates them. Taken from the germline V gene, the CDR1 and CDR2 loops are MDHEN and SYDVKM. This clonotype was sampled from an adult with an advanced solid tumor such as melanoma, head and neck, liver or kidney cancer. The sample consisted of CD4+ or CD8+ T cells sorted from blood, taken in a trial of the OX40 agonist ivuxolimab. This chain is built from TRBV28 and TRBJ1-2; the D gene is unclear. The DNA sequence is given as TGTGCCAGCAGTCTCGGTACCCTTTTCTATGGCTACACCTTC. This yields the protein CASSLGTLFYGYTF.